These 26 T cell receptor beta chains originate from one sample sequenced in a study of T-cell reconstitution after alpha-beta-depleted transplantation in children. This sample's TCRbeta library carried unique molecular identifier barcodes. In TCRdb, the PCR reads were re-called with MiXCR into one record per CDR3 protein. The repertoire consists of about 400,000 distinct CDR3 sequences, with 13% occurring once and the leading ten covering about 3.9%. The specimen was PBMCs, collected from the stem cell graft. The source is a human donor who donated a stem cell graft to a child with Fanconi anemia.

A few counts support this clonotype. The chain is built from TRBV7-8 and TRBJ2-3; possibly TRBD1 for D (6 bases). Germline V CDR1 and CDR2: SGHVS, FQNEAQ. This CDR3 has 15 residues. Trimming left V 6 bases short and J 4 bases short, with 17 bases between. The CDR3 spells CASRITSQGSDTQYF. The CDR3 region has the DNA TGTGCCAGCAGAATTACGTCGCAGGGGTCAGATACGCAGTATTTT.

This chain joins TRBV12-3 or TRBV12-4 and TRBJ2-2; either TRBD1 or TRBD2 may fit D (5 bases each). Trimming cost V 5 bases and J 0 bases, with 13 bases left between them. The CDR3 spans 16 residues. This chain's CDR3 is CASSPRDDANTGELFF. The CDR3 DNA is TGTGCCAGCAGTCCCCGGGACGACGCGAACACCGGGGAGCTGTTTTTT.

The chain uses TRBV4-2 and TRBJ2-1; D is uncertain. Germline V CDR1 and CDR2: LGHNA, YNFKEQ. This CDR3 region has 14 residues. The ends were cut back, 2 bases at V and 3 bases at J, with 8 bases in the middle. CDR3 sequence reads: CASSQPDRYNEQFF. Written as DNA, the CDR3 is TGTGCCAGCAGCCAACCCGACCGCTACAATGAGCAGTTCTTC.

This clonotype was counted only a few times. The CDR3 DNA reads as TGCGCCAGCAGCGCGACTAGCGGGGGGGCCAGGGAGCAGTTCTTC. Its protein is CASSATSGGAREQFF. The chain carries TRBV5-1 and TRBJ2-1; 14 nucleotides align to TRBD2. The V gene's germline CDR1 is SGHRS and CDR2 YFSETQ. The CDR3 consists of 15 residues. Trimming cost V 4 bases and J 10 bases; bases outside gene matches: 7.

The chain uses TRBV20-1 and TRBJ2-7, with 8 bases lining up with TRBD1. Germline CDR1 reads DFQATT; CDR2 reads SNEGSKA (reference sequence). The CDR3 extends over 14 amino acids. With V trimmed by 5 bases and J by 5 bases, 11 bases remained unmatched. CDR3 sequence (DNA): TGCAGTGCTGGACGCCGGGACAGGCCCCACGAGCAGTACTTC. Translated: CSAGRRDRPHEQYF.

The V and J genes are TRBV30 and TRBJ2-5, with D tentatively TRBD1 or TRBD2 (5 bases each). Trimming pared 1 base from V and 0 bases from J, leaving 6 bases between. Germline V gives CDR1 GTSNPN, CDR2 SVGIG (reference sequence). There are 13 residues in the CDR3. CDR3 protein: CAWSGGYQETQYF. The CDR3 nucleotides are TGTGCCTGGAGTGGGGGGTACCAAGAGACCCAGTACTTC.

V is TRBV27 and J is TRBJ1-2; TRBD1 matches at 7 bases. CDR1 and CDR2 (germline): MNHEY, SMNVEV (reference sequence). The CDR3 spans 14 residues. With 4 bases clipped from V and 4 bases from J, the junction kept 6 bases outside the gene matches. This chain's CDR3 is CASSSLQGFYGYTF. The CDR3 bases are TGTGCCAGCAGTTCCCTACAGGGGTTCTATGGCTACACCTTC.

The chain recombines TRBV19 with TRBJ1-5; D call uncertain. Germline lookup yields CDR1 LNHDA and CDR2 SQIVND (reference sequence). CDR3 length: 15 amino acids. V lost 3 bases and J lost 0, with 9 bases in between. The DNA for the CDR3 is TGTGCCAGTAGTATGGGAGATTATAGCAATCAGCCCCAGCATTTT. Translated: CASSMGDYSNQPQHF.

This rearrangement joins TRBV20-1 to TRBJ1-3; D possibly corresponds to TRBD1 (5 bases). Trimming took off 1 base at V and 0 bases at J, with 7 bases between the two ends. Per germline, CDR1 DFQATT and CDR2 SNEGSKA (reference sequence). CDR3 length: 14 residues. The CDR3: CSARVGPSGNTIYF. The CDR3 region has the DNA TGCAGTGCTAGAGTGGGGCCCTCTGGAAACACCATATATTTT.

This clonotype was observed a handful of times. The rearrangement links TRBV29-1 to TRBJ1-1, with D maybe TRBD1 (5 bases). V lost 6 bases to trimming and J lost 0 bases, with 14 bases between them. Germline V gene sequence: CDR1 SQVTM, CDR2 ANQGSEA. The CDR3 runs to 14 residues. In nucleotides, the CDR3 is TGCAGCGTCTCAGCGGCAGGGATGAACACTGAAGCTTTCTTT. Encoded protein: CSVSAAGMNTEAFF. The whole variable domain, filled in from reference TRBV29-1 and TRBJ1-1, reads SAVISQKPSRDICQRGTSLTIQCQVDSQVTMMFWYRQQPGQSLTLIATANQGSEATYESGFVIDKFPISRPNLTFSTLTVSNMSPEDSSIYLCSVSAAGMNTEAFFGQGTRLTVV.

This clonotype was detected ten times or more. The chain couples TRBV12-3 or TRBV12-4 to TRBJ1-2; D ambiguous. The CDR3 runs 11 residues. Trimming left V 6 bases short and J 6 bases short, with 8 bases between. The CDR3 DNA reads as TGTGCCAGCAGCGTCGGGGATGGCTACACCTTC. It specifies CASSVGDGYTF.

The chain uses TRBV6-2 or TRBV6-3 and TRBJ1-1, with D unclear. This CDR3 comprises 13 residues. CDR1 is MNHEY and CDR2 is SVGEGT in the germline V gene. V dropped 5 bases and J dropped 5 bases, with 12 bases sitting between them. DNA for the CDR3: TGTGCCAGCAGTGACCGGCTGGGGACTGAAGCTTTCTTT. Its translation is CASSDRLGTEAFF.

There are many counts of this clonotype. This chain joins TRBV5-1 and TRBJ2-3, with TRBD1 matching 9 bases. The CDR3 runs 14 residues. V lost 3 bases, J lost 6 bases, and 5 bases stayed unmatched. Germline assignment: CDR1 SGHRS and CDR2 YFSETQ. DNA for the CDR3: TGCGCCAGCAGCTGGGGACAGGGTGACGATACGCAGTATTTT. It codes for CASSWGQGDDTQYF.

The chain links TRBV7-7 to TRBJ1-4; perhaps TRBD1 as D (5 bases). This CDR3 has 15 residues. Germline V gene data show CDR1 as SSHAT and CDR2 as FNYEAQ (reference sequence). V was cut by 5 bases and J by 6 bases, with 16 bases left in between. In nucleotides, the CDR3 is TGTGCCAGCAGCCCTTCGCCCAGGGTGGATGAAAAACTGTTTTTT. This encodes CASSPSPRVDEKLFF.

This clonotype was seen only a few times. CDR3 in amino acids: CASSLAGGSSEAFF. DNA of the CDR3: TGCGCCAGCAGCTTGGCGGGCGGCTCTTCTGAAGCTTTCTTT. The genes are TRBV5-1 and TRBJ1-1, with D unclear. Trimming took 0 bases from V and 6 from J, leaving 12 bases between them. The CDR3 covers 14 residues. Germline CDR1 is SGHRS and CDR2 is YFSETQ.

This clonotype has a handful of counts. CDR3 protein: CASSSRQGTHEQYV. CDR3 sequence (DNA): TGTGCCAGCAGCTCTCGACAGGGGACGCACGAGCAGTACGTC. The chain links TRBV5-6 to TRBJ2-7; 8 nucleotides agree with TRBD1. CDR3 size: 14 residues. Germline V gene data show CDR1 as SGHDT and CDR2 as YYEEEE. With V trimmed by 3 bases and J by 5 bases, 7 bases remained unmatched.

This clonotype was observed a handful of times. Since no conserved phenylalanine or tryptophan closes the CDR3, a read error is the likely cause. V gene TRBV7-2 combines with J gene TRBJ2-1; unclear D gene. The germline V gene has CDR1 SGHTA and CDR2 FQGNSA. V gave up 3 bases and J gave up 1 base, with 10 bases separating them. This CDR3 has 15 residues. This chain's CDR3 is CASSFGIGSYNEQFY. CDR3 sequence (DNA): TGTGCCAGCAGCTTTGGGATTGGGTCCTACAATGAGCAGTTCTAC.

This clonotype was detected only a few times. V gene TRBV7-9 combines with J gene TRBJ2-5; tentatively, D is TRBD1 (6 bases). This CDR3 has 12 residues. CDR1 is SEHNR and CDR2 is FQNEAQ in the germline V gene (reference sequence). V lost 7 bases and J lost 3, with 9 bases in between. The CDR3 DNA sequence: TGTGCCAGCAACTCAGGGGAAGAGACCCAGTACTTC. Its translation: CASNSGEETQYF. The full variable domain, in which reference TRBV7-9 and TRBJ2-5 provide the parts outside the CDR3, is DTGVSQNPRHKITKRGQNVTFRCDPISEHNRLYWYRQTLGQGPEFLTYFQNEAQLEKSRLLSDRFSAERPKGSFSTLEIQRTEQGDSAMYLCASNSGEETQYFGPGTRLLVL.

The V call is TRBV5-1, the J call TRBJ2-5, with TRBD1 as a possible D gene (6 bases). Trimming shortened V by 2 bases and J by 3 bases, and 14 bases separated the two germline ends. Germline V lookup: CDR1 SGHRS, CDR2 YFSETQ. The CDR3 is 15 amino acids. The CDR3 DNA follows: TGCGCCAGCAGCTTACAGGGTACGGAGGAAGAGACCCAGTACTTC. Translation: CASSLQGTEEETQYF.

This clonotype was detected only a few times. V and J are TRBV4-3 and TRBJ2-1, with 10 positions matching TRBD1. Germline V gene lookup returns CDR1 LGHNA and CDR2 YSLEER. CDR3 length: 16 residues. Trimming cost V 2 bases and J 6 bases; bases outside gene matches: 7. The CDR3 DNA sequence: TGCGCCAGCAGCCAAAGGTGGGACAGGGGATTCAATGAGCAGTTCTTC. Protein sequence: CASSQRWDRGFNEQFF.

This clonotype has only a few counts. The rearrangement uses TRBV5-5 and TRBJ1-3; D is ambiguous. Germline V gene data show CDR1 as SGHKS and CDR2 as YYEKEE (reference sequence). The CDR3 runs to 17 residues. Trimming removed 0 bases at V and 0 bases at J, with 13 bases between. CDR3 nucleotide sequence: TGTGCCAGCAGCTTGGAACCGGGAGGCCTCTCTGGAAACACCATATATTTT. Encoded protein: CASSLEPGGLSGNTIYF.

This clonotype was recorded many times. V gene TRBV7-9 combines with J gene TRBJ1-1, with D possibly being TRBD1 (6 bases). Germline CDR1 reads SEHNR; CDR2 reads FQNEAQ (reference sequence). Deletions cut 5 bases from V and 0 bases from J, with 16 bases between. The CDR3 contains 16 residues. The CDR3 nucleotides are TGTGCCAGCAGCCCGGCAGGGGAGGTTTTGAACACTGAAGCTTTCTTT. It codes for CASSPAGEVLNTEAFF.

This clonotype was observed at least ten times. V and J are TRBV20-1 and TRBJ2-1; D gene ambiguous. The CDR3 has 11 residues. The ends were cut back, 6 bases at V and 11 bases at J, with 14 bases in the middle. Germline-derived CDR1 and CDR2 are DFQATT and SNEGSKA (reference sequence). The CDR3 nucleotides read TGCAGTGCCTCCCGGTGGCCCCAGCAGTTCTTC. It encodes CSASRWPQQFF.

This clonotype has just a few counts. The V and J genes are TRBV5-4 and TRBJ2-1; unclear D gene. The CDR3 is 15 residues long. Trimming removed 0 bases at V and 7 bases at J, with 14 bases between. Germline-derived CDR1 and CDR2 are SGHNT and YYREEE (reference sequence). CDR3 in amino acids: CASSLEGPVGNEQFF. CDR3 nucleotides: TGTGCCAGCAGCTTGGAGGGTCCTGTGGGGAATGAGCAGTTCTTC.

This chain joins TRBV4-3 and TRBJ2-6; D not certain. The V end was cut by 0 bases, the J end by 3 bases, with 12 bases between. The CDR3 length is 17 residues. Germline V gene lookup returns CDR1 LGHNA and CDR2 YSLEER. The CDR3 protein is CASSQDGSLDGANVLTF. The CDR3 bases are TGCGCCAGCAGCCAAGATGGTTCCCTCGATGGGGCCAACGTCCTGACTTTC.

At least ten counts were recorded for this clonotype. This chain joins TRBV6-5 and TRBJ1-1; no reliable D call. With 2 bases removed from V and 4 bases from J, the gap between germline ends came to 8 bases. CDR3 length equals 13 residues. Germline CDR1 and CDR2: MNHEY and SVGAGI. The chain's CDR3 is CASSYPMGTEAFF. CDR3 nucleotides: TGTGCCAGCAGTTACCCGATGGGCACTGAAGCTTTCTTT.